What follows are 29 T cell receptor beta chains derived from one specimen sequenced in a study of T cell responses to AZD1222 COVID-19 vaccine. The data were produced by immunoSEQ multiplex PCR, yet TCRdb's version contains in-frame clones alone and is incomplete. The data hold 250,000 or so clones, with approximately 93% observed a single time. Sequences were derived from peripheral blood, sampled on day 0 of AZD1222 vaccination. The source of these receptors is an adult in good health.

This chain joins TRBV2 and TRBJ1-3, with TRBD1 identical over 7 bases. Germline CDR1 and CDR2: SNHLY and FYNNEI. After removal of 7 bases from V and 0 bases from J, the junction contained 6 bases not matched to a gene. The CDR3 contains 15 residues. The CDR3 DNA reads TGTGCCAGCACCAGACAGGGAGTCTCTGGAAACACCATATATTTT. This sequence encodes CASTRQGVSGNTIYF.

J is TRBJ1-1 and V is TRBV6-5; 7 nucleotides line up with TRBD1. The CDR3 contains 14 residues. CDR1 and CDR2 from the germline V gene are MNHEY and SVGAGI. Losses at the gene ends were 6 bases for V and 2 bases for J; bases not matched to a gene: 6. The CDR3 reads CASSPRQGNTEAFF. Written as DNA, the CDR3 is TGTGCCAGCAGCCCCAGACAGGGCAACACTGAAGCTTTCTTT.

The chain couples TRBV15 to TRBJ2-7; weak D call: TRBD2 (5 bases). Trimming removed 0 bases at V and 4 bases at J, with 16 bases between. Germline CDR1 and CDR2: LNHNV and YYDKDF (reference sequence). CDR3 length: 16 residues. The CDR3 nucleotides read TGTGCCACCAGCAGAGATGAGGGAGTCTATGGATACGAGCAGTACTTC. Its translation: CATSRDEGVYGYEQYF.

The rearrangement links TRBV5-1 to TRBJ1-5; D remains unclear. The V end was cut by 0 bases, the J end by 4 bases, with 11 bases between. This CDR3 is 15 amino acids long. Germline lookup yields CDR1 SGHRS and CDR2 YFSETQ. CDR3 bases: TGCGCCAGCAGCTTGGCCGGTCTGGGGAATCAGCCCCAGCATTTT. Translating it yields CASSLAGLGNQPQHF. Variable domain in full (rest from reference TRBV5-1 and TRBJ1-5): KAGVTQTPRYLIKTRGQQVTLSCSPISGHRSVSWYQQTPGQGLQFLFEYFSETQRNKGNFPGRFSGRQFSNSRSEMNVSTLELGDSALYLCASSLAGLGNQPQHFGDGTRLSIL.

The sample holds a few counts of this clone. This chain joins TRBV19 and TRBJ2-7; 7 bases line up with TRBD2. V lost 5 bases to trimming and J lost 3 bases; unmatched junction nucleotides: 7. CDR1 LNHDA and CDR2 SQIVND come from the germline V gene (reference sequence). The CDR3 has 14 residues. The CDR3 region has the DNA TGTGCCAGTAGTCAAGGGGAGCGGGGCTACGAGCAGTACTTC. Protein sequence: CASSQGERGYEQYF.

On this clone itself: This sample also contains other DNA sequences that code for the same CDR3. The chain joins TRBV12-3 or TRBV12-4 to TRBJ1-2; D is perhaps TRBD1 (6 bases). V lost 6 bases, J lost 4 bases, and 9 bases lay in between. The CDR3 has 12 residues. CDR3 nucleotide sequence: TGTGCCAGCAGCCTACAGGGCTATGGCTACACCTTC. This codes for CASSLQGYGYTF.

This chain links TRBV4-1 with TRBJ1-4; 7 positions match TRBD1. The length of the CDR3 is 16 residues. Germline V gene data show CDR1 as MGHRA and CDR2 as YSYEKL. The J segment lost 7 bases and the V segment lost 1 base, leaving 9 bases of the junction unmatched. The CDR3 DNA reads as TGCGCCAGCAGCCAAGCAGGGGGGGGGTTTAGTGAAAAACTGTTTTTT. It codes for CASSQAGGGFSEKLFF.

With respect to this clone: Other DNA sequences from this sample encode an identical CDR3 as well. V gene TRBV2 combines with J gene TRBJ2-5, with 7 bases fitting TRBD1. The CDR3 consists of 13 residues. Germline trimming cut 4 bases from V and 4 bases from J; bases unmatched to any gene: 3. Germline CDR1 and CDR2: SNHLY and FYNNEI. The CDR3, as DNA: TGTGCCAGCAGTGGGACAGGCGGAGAGACCCAGTACTTC. It encodes CASSGTGGETQYF.

The chain combines TRBV7-2 with TRBJ2-3, with unresolved D. Trimming cost V 1 base and J 5 bases, with 1 base left between them. This CDR3 comprises 11 residues. The germline V gene encodes CDR1 SGHTA and CDR2 FQGNSA. CDR3 region: CASSLVDTQYF. DNA of the CDR3: TGTGCCAGCAGCTTAGTAGATACGCAGTATTTT.

The chain joins TRBV3-1 (or the pseudogene TRBV3-2) to TRBJ2-1, with D perhaps TRBD1 or TRBD2 (5 bases each). The V end was cut by 0 bases, the J end by 4 bases, with 13 bases between. The CDR3 totals 16 residues. Germline V gene data show CDR1 as LGHDT and CDR2 as YNNKEL (reference sequence). The CDR3 coding sequence is TGTGCCAGCAGCCAAGATTCCCTAGCAGGGTACAATGAGCAGTTCTTC. Translated: CASSQDSLAGYNEQFF.

This chain uses TRBV24-1 with TRBJ1-2; weak D call: TRBD1 (5 bases). Germline V gives CDR1 KGHDR, CDR2 SFDVKD. The CDR3 runs 15 residues. The V and J ends lost 4 bases and 2 bases respectively, with 13 bases between them. CDR3 sequence: CATSEGTLRNYGYTF. The CDR3, as DNA: TGTGCCACCAGTGAAGGGACGCTTAGAAACTATGGCTACACCTTC.

This chain connects TRBV7-3 to TRBJ2-5, with TRBD2 as a possible D gene (5 bases). Trimming stripped 1 base from V and 4 bases from J, with 7 bases between. Germline CDR1 and CDR2: SGHTA and FQGTGA. CDR3 length equals 13 residues. The CDR3 DNA reads as TGTGCCAGCAGCTTAAGGGAGAGAGAGACCCAGTACTTC. It translates to CASSLRERETQYF.

This clone has more than one count but fewer than ten. The V gene is TRBV2, the J gene TRBJ2-7; TRBD2 agrees at 7 bases. Germline V gene data show CDR1 as SNHLY and CDR2 as FYNNEI. The CDR3 has 15 amino acids. J lost 2 bases, V lost 5 bases, and 9 bases had no gene match. CDR3 region: CASSSELANAYEQYF. In nucleotides, the CDR3 is TGTGCCAGCAGTTCCGAACTAGCGAATGCCTACGAGCAGTACTTC.

This sequence joins TRBV2 and TRBJ1-5, with 10 bases matching TRBD1. CDR3 size: 13 residues. J was trimmed by 6 bases and V by 8 bases; bases with no gene match: 4. The germline gives CDR1 SNHLY, CDR2 FYNNEI. CDR3 DNA sequence: TGTGCCAGCGGGGGACAGGGGTTTCAGCCCCAGCATTTT. This sequence encodes CASGGQGFQPQHF.

The gene calls are TRBV3-1 (or the pseudogene TRBV3-2) and TRBJ2-2; 7 bases match TRBD1. Germline-derived CDR1 and CDR2 are LGHDT and YNNKEL (reference sequence). J gave up 0 bases and V 8 bases, and 0 bases lay outside the gene matches. The CDR3 is made up of 13 amino acids. The CDR3 reads CASGTANTGELFF. The CDR3 coding sequence is TGTGCCAGCGGGACAGCGAACACCGGGGAGCTGTTTTTT.

This clone has just one count. V usage is TRBV19 and J usage is TRBJ1-5; 8 positions match TRBD1. With 6 bases clipped from V and 6 bases from J, the junction kept 10 bases outside the gene matches. The CDR3 runs 15 residues. Looked up from germline, CDR1 is LNHDA and CDR2 is SQIVND (reference sequence). The CDR3 bases are TGTGCCAGTAGGCCCGACAGGGGAAAAAGTCAGCCCCAGCATTTT. Its translation: CASRPDRGKSQPQHF. Complete variable domain (other parts from reference TRBV19 and TRBJ1-5): DGGITQSPKYLFRKEGQNVTLSCEQNLNHDAMYWYRQDPGQGLRLIYYSQIVNDFQKGDIAEGYSVSREKKESFPLTVTSAQKNPTAFYLCASRPDRGKSQPQHFGDGTRLSIL.

V and J are TRBV7-8 and TRBJ1-3; no definite D call. CDR1 is SGHVS and CDR2 is FQNEAQ in the germline V gene. The V gene lost 0 bases and the J gene lost 0 bases, with 12 bases spanning the gap. The CDR3 loop spans 17 amino acids. The CDR3 DNA sequence: TGTGCCAGCAGCTTAGCGCTTATTCAGAACTCTGGAAACACCATATATTTT. Its protein is CASSLALIQNSGNTIYF.

The genes are TRBV28 and TRBJ2-7; 7 bases are a match to TRBD1. V gave up 4 bases and J gave up 5 bases; unmatched junction bases: 8. This CDR3 is 14 amino acids long. In germline, CDR1 is MDHEN, CDR2 SYDVKM. CDR3 residues: CASSSLDRPHEQYF. As DNA, the CDR3 is TGTGCCAGCAGTTCTTTGGACAGGCCCCACGAGCAGTACTTC.

This clone was seen a single time. The chain is built from TRBV7-9 and TRBJ1-1; D is possibly TRBD1 (5 bases). Germline CDR1 SEHNR, CDR2 FQNEAQ (reference sequence). Trimming cost V 8 bases and J 0 bases, with 10 bases left between them. The CDR3 has 13 residues. This CDR3 is CASEPGMNTEAFF. CDR3 nucleotide sequence: TGTGCCAGCGAACCAGGGATGAACACTGAAGCTTTCTTT.

This chain connects TRBV7-3 to TRBJ2-2, with D perhaps TRBD2 (5 bases). The CDR3 totals 14 residues. Germline CDR1 SGHTA, CDR2 FQGTGA. V was shortened by 7 bases and J by 2 bases, with 11 bases between the two germline ends. CDR3 DNA sequence: TGTGCCAGCAAGAGGGAAAGAAACACCGGGGAGCTGTTTTTT. Its protein is CASKRERNTGELFF.

CDR3 sequence reads: CASSLGGGAGNQPQHF. The CDR3 bases are TGTGCCAGCAGCTTAGGAGGGGGCGCCGGCAATCAGCCCCAGCATTTT. The V call is TRBV7-3, the J call TRBJ1-5; 7 nucleotides agree with TRBD1. CDR3 length: 16 amino acids. CDR1 and CDR2 from the germline V gene are SGHTA and FQGTGA. V gave up 2 bases and J gave up 2 bases; unmatched junction bases: 6. Drawing the rest from reference TRBV7-3 and TRBJ1-5, the complete variable domain is GAGVSQTPSNKVTEKGKYVELRCDPISGHTALYWYRQSLGQGPEFLIYFQGTGAADDSGLPNDRFFAVRPEGSVSTLKIQRTERGDSAVYLCASSLGGGAGNQPQHFGDGTRLSIL.

Here the CDR3 reads CASSVGGAGPLHF. Here the CDR3 DNA reads TGTGCCAGCAGCGTAGGTGGGGCCGGGCCCCTCCACTTT. This rearrangement joins TRBV9 to TRBJ1-6; the D gene is possibly TRBD1 (5 bases). The germline V gene has CDR1 SGDLS and CDR2 YYNGEE. Trimming shortened V by 0 bases and J by 13 bases, and 11 bases separated the two germline ends. The CDR3 length is 13 residues.

The rearrangement uses TRBV5-1 and TRBJ2-7; 7 nucleotides agree with TRBD1. Germline V gene sequence: CDR1 SGHRS, CDR2 YFSETQ. The junction had 7 bases not matched to a gene; V was cut back by 1 base and J by 3 bases. The CDR3 runs 15 residues. The CDR3 reads CASSLRQGGLYEQYF. Here the CDR3 DNA reads TGCGCCAGCAGCTTGAGACAGGGTGGGCTCTACGAGCAGTACTTC.

CDR3 DNA sequence: TGTGCCAGCAGTGCGGGCCGGAACGGTGGCTACACCTTC. It encodes CASSAGRNGGYTF. The chain joins TRBV27 to TRBJ1-2; no firm D call. Germline assignment: CDR1 MNHEY and CDR2 SMNVEV (reference sequence). V was clipped by 5 bases and J by 7 bases, with 14 bases between them. The CDR3 runs to 13 residues.

The chain uses TRBV28 and TRBJ2-1; D may be TRBD2 (7 bases). V gave up 4 bases and J gave up 6 bases, with 10 bases separating them. In germline, CDR1 is MDHEN, CDR2 SYDVKM. This CDR3 has 13 residues. CDR3 protein: CASSWGGGNEQFF. The CDR3 coding sequence is TGTGCCAGCAGTTGGGGGGGCGGCAATGAGCAGTTCTTC.

This clone was detected only once. The rearrangement uses TRBV9 and TRBJ2-7; no firm D call. V shed 3 bases and J shed 4 bases, with 11 bases lying between them. The CDR3 length is 13 residues. In germline, CDR1 is SGDLS, CDR2 YYNGEE. Here the CDR3 DNA reads TGTGCCAGCAGCGGTCCAATACAATACGAGCAGTACTTC. Translating it yields CASSGPIQYEQYF.

This clone was observed a single time. The V call is TRBV7-2, the J call TRBJ1-2, with D perhaps TRBD1 (6 bases). CDR1 and CDR2 (germline): SGHTA, FQGNSA. Trimming removed 0 bases from V and 3 bases from J, with 11 bases in between. This CDR3 region has 15 residues. This CDR3 is CASSLAPGVDYGYTF. Here the CDR3 DNA reads TGTGCCAGCAGCTTAGCCCCAGGGGTAGACTATGGCTACACCTTC.

This clone was detected a few times. The chain carries TRBV5-1 and TRBJ1-3, with D hard to call. The CDR3 is made up of 15 amino acids. V lost 0 bases and J 2 bases, leaving 9 bases between the germline ends. Per germline, CDR1 SGHRS and CDR2 YFSETQ. The CDR3 DNA is TGCGCCAGCAGCTTGGGGCAGGAGGCTGGAAACACCATATATTTT. Translation: CASSLGQEAGNTIYF.

This rearrangement joins TRBV5-1 to TRBJ2-1; 12 bases agree with TRBD2. This CDR3 spans 16 amino acids. Losses at the gene ends were 0 bases for V and 7 bases for J; bases not matched to a gene: 5. Per the germline V gene, CDR1 is SGHRS and CDR2 is YFSETQ. The CDR3 region has the DNA TGCGCCAGCAGCTTGGCCGGGACTAGCGGGCTGAATGAGCAGTTCTTC. Translating gives CASSLAGTSGLNEQFF.